The rows below give T cell receptor beta chains drawn from one sample of a study of T cell repertoires in cytomegalovirus infection. A single record per CDR3 protein comes from TCRdb applying MiXCR to the reads. The table has 110,000 or so distinct CDR3 sequences, 30% to 35% seen once. Their recognized antigens are unknown. The input for sequencing was CD8+ T cells from cultured PBMCs, taken from culture after CMV antigen stimulation. Receptor source: a human donor in good health (CMV status not recorded). Some clones in this sample may be carry-over from other donors' samples. CDR3s include the opening cysteine and the closing phenylalanine or tryptophan. Each record gives: D gene, clone size, V gene, J gene, CDR3 protein, CDR3 DNA. The D gene is left open where the match is weak. Clone size is not always given. Where it is, it says once, few, many or a class for expanded clones.

>-|few|TRBV20-1|TRBJ2-7
CSAGLFQEQYF
TGCAGTGCCGGACTGTTTCAGGAGCAGTACTTC
>TRBD2|-|TRBV7-6|TRBJ2-3
CASSSRTSGGSTDTQYF
TGTGCCAGCAGCTCCCGGACTAGCGGGGGGAGCACAGATACGCAGTATTTT
>-|-|TRBV5-1|TRBJ2-1
CASSPLGVHLRPNEQFF
TGCGCCAGCAGCCCATTAGGGGTCCACCTCCGTCCCAATGAGCAGTTCTTC
>-|-|TRBV4-1|TRBJ1-6
CASSDRTVYNSPLHF
TGCGCCAGCAGCGACAGGACAGTTTATAATTCACCCCTCCACTTT
>-|-|TRBV29-1|TRBJ1-2
CSVESGARGYTF
TGCAGCGTTGAATCGGGGGCTAGGGGCTACACCTTC
>-|few|TRBV4-1|TRBJ1-1
CASSQGPYLYTEAFF
TGCGCCAGCAGCCAAGGTCCCTACCTTTACACTGAAGCTTTCTTT
>TRBD2|few|TRBV11-2|TRBJ2-5
CASSFLAGVGETQYF
TGTGCCAGCAGCTTTCTAGCGGGGGTTGGGGAGACCCAGTACTTC
>TRBD1|-|TRBV7-2|TRBJ1-2
CASSLVWQGANYGYTF
TGTGCCAGCAGCTTAGTATGGCAGGGGGCCAACTATGGCTACACCTTC
>TRBD2|-|TRBV27|TRBJ2-2
CASSSHGGAVVNTGELFF
TGTGCCAGCAGTTCTCACGGGGGGGCCGTTGTGAACACCGGGGAGCTGTTTTTT
>-|many|TRBV27|TRBJ1-6
CASSLARLSYNSPLHF
TGTGCCAGCAGTTTGGCAAGGTTGTCCTATAATTCACCCCTCCACTTT
>-|-|TRBV18|TRBJ2-1
CASSPLGQGSYNEQFF
TGTGCCAGCTCACCACTGGGCCAGGGGTCCTACAATGAGCAGTTCTTC
>-|-|TRBV20-1|TRBJ1-3
CSASLGGGSRGNTIYF
TGCAGTGCATCACTCGGCGGAGGCTCCCGGGGAAACACCATATATTTT
>TRBD1|few|TRBV12-3/TRBV12-4|TRBJ2-4
CASSDRGQILNIQYF
TGTGCCAGCAGTGACAGGGGGCAGATTTTGAACATTCAGTACTTC
>-|many|TRBV5-1|TRBJ1-1
CASSSEVPGRNTEAFF
TGCGCCAGCAGCTCCGAAGTGCCTGGGAGGAACACTGAAGCTTTCTTT
>-|-|TRBV2|TRBJ2-7
CASSDLQGSSYEQYF
TGTGCCAGCAGTGATTTACAGGGAAGCTCCTACGAGCAGTACTTC
>-|few|TRBV6-5|TRBJ1-2
CASSPTGSNYGYTF
TGTGCCAGCAGCCCCACCGGGTCTAACTATGGCTACACCTTC
>TRBD2|-|TRBV20-1|TRBJ2-7
CSARDGGFYEQYF
TGCAGTGCTAGGGACGGGGGGTTCTACGAGCAGTACTTC
>-|-|TRBV7-8|TRBJ2-3
CASSISGFGTDTQYF
TGTGCCAGCAGCATCAGCGGGTTCGGCACAGATACGCAGTATTTT
>-|-|TRBV9|TRBJ2-7
CASSVGGSYEQYF
TGTGCCAGCAGCGTAGGAGGGTCCTACGAGCAGTACTTC
>-|many|TRBV5-4|TRBJ2-7
CASSLRDSNEQYF
TGTGCCAGCAGCTTGCGGGATTCGAACGAGCAGTACTTC
>TRBD1|few|TRBV20-1|TRBJ1-6
CSASPGQGYSPLHF
TGCAGTGCTTCGCCGGGACAGGGTTATTCACCCCTCCACTTT
>TRBD1|-|TRBV4-1|TRBJ1-2
CASSQTLPGQESLYGYTF
TGCGCCAGCAGCCAAACCTTGCCGGGACAGGAGTCTCTCTATGGCTACACCTTC
>-|few|TRBV19|TRBJ2-5
CASSQRFQETQYF
TGTGCCAGTAGTCAGCGGTTCCAAGAGACCCAGTACTTC
>-|many|TRBV7-8|TRBJ2-7
CASSLEDNLYEQYF
TGTGCCAGCAGCTTAGAAGACAACCTATACGAGCAGTACTTC
>-|many|TRBV7-6|TRBJ1-4
CASSLGDRTANEKLFF
TGTGCCAGCAGCTTAGGAGATCGGACGGCGAATGAAAAACTGTTTTTT
>-|few|TRBV7-6|TRBJ2-1
CASSPGRSSYNEQFF
TGTGCCAGCAGCCCGGGACGGAGCTCCTACAATGAGCAGTTCTTC
>-|-|TRBV5-1|TRBJ2-4
CASSPTLGGGSKNIQYF
TGCGCCAGCAGCCCAACGCTGGGGGGAGGATCGAAAAACATTCAGTACTTC
>TRBD1|few|TRBV4-3|TRBJ2-1
CASSQDPGQGADEQFF
TGCGCCAGCAGCCAAGACCCTGGACAGGGGGCTGACGAGCAGTTCTTC
>TRBD1|few|TRBV6-2/TRBV6-3|TRBJ2-1
CASSGTGLLGEQFF
TGTGCCAGCAGCGGGACAGGGTTGCTTGGTGAGCAGTTCTTC
>-|-|TRBV4-3|TRBJ1-6
CASSQDSGGESSYNSPLHF
TGCGCCAGCAGCCAAGATAGCGGTGGGGAGTCTTCCTATAATTCACCCCTCCACTTT
>TRBD1|-|TRBV27|TRBJ1-1
CASSLRGQGVFDTHTGTEAFF
TGTGCCAGCAGTTTAAGGGGACAGGGGGTATTTGACACACATACGGGGACTGAAGCTTTCTTT
>-|-|TRBV4-1|TRBJ2-7
CASSQGQVPYEQYF
TGCGCCAGCAGCCAAGGGCAGGTTCCCTACGAGCAGTACTTC
>-|-|TRBV6-5|TRBJ1-2
CASSYFSIYGYTF
TGTGCCAGCAGTTACTTCTCCATCTATGGCTACACCTTC
>-|-|TRBV4-1|TRBJ2-7
CASSQGAGDTYEQYF
TGTGCCAGCAGCCAAGGTGCGGGGGACACCTACGAGCAGTACTTC
>-|-|TRBV2|TRBJ1-1
CASSGDSPNTEAFF
TGTGCCAGCAGTGGCGACAGCCCGAACACTGAAGCTTTCTTT
>TRBD2|few|TRBV19|TRBJ2-1
CASSPGTSFRNEQFF
TGTGCCAGTAGTCCCGGGACTAGCTTTAGGAATGAGCAGTTCTTC
>TRBD1|few|TRBV4-2|TRBJ1-2
CASSQGTGALGQGISSYGYTF
TGTGCCAGCAGCCAAGGAACGGGGGCCCTGGGACAGGGGATATCTTCCTATGGCTACACCTTC
>TRBD1|few|TRBV6-5|TRBJ1-2
CASTTGTGADYGYTF
TGTGCCAGCACCACGGGGACAGGGGCTGACTATGGCTACACCTTC
>-|many|TRBV7-2|TRBJ1-2
CASSLSTRSGYTF
TGTGCCAGCAGCTTATCCACCCGATCGGGCTACACCTTC
>-|-|TRBV7-9|TRBJ2-5
CASNPNDDLATTFQETQYF
TGTGCCAGCAACCCCAACGACGATCTGGCGACGACCTTCCAAGAGACCCAGTACTTC
>TRBD1|-|TRBV3-1|TRBJ1-5
CASSQVIGGYQPQHF
TGTGCCAGCAGCCAAGTCATAGGGGGCTATCAGCCCCAGCATTTT
>TRBD1|many|TRBV6-1|TRBJ1-5
CASSERTGLKQPQHF
TGTGCCAGCAGTGAAAGGACAGGGCTAAAACAGCCCCAGCATTTT
>-|few|TRBV19|TRBJ1-6
CASGGPINSPLHF
TGTGCCAGTGGGGGCCCGATTAATTCACCCCTCCACTTT
>-|-|TRBV4-1|TRBJ2-3
CASSQDPVRDTQYF
TGCGCCAGCAGCCAAGATCCCGTAAGAGATACGCAGTATTTT
>TRBD2|-|TRBV10-3|TRBJ2-5
CAISESAGEDQETQYF
TGTGCCATCAGTGAATCGGCGGGGGAGGACCAAGAGACCCAGTACTTC
>TRBD1|many|TRBV7-9|TRBJ2-7
CASSLRRDRDNEQYF
TGTGCCAGCAGCTTACGCCGGGACAGGGACAACGAGCAGTACTTC
>TRBD1|few|TRBV7-9|TRBJ1-2
CASSHRDRGPGYGYTF
TGTGCCAGCAGCCATCGGGACAGGGGGCCCGGGTATGGCTACACCTTC
>TRBD1|many|TRBV7-9|TRBJ2-7
CASSSFSQTGAQSYEQYF
TGTGCCAGCAGCTCGTTTTCGCAGACAGGGGCCCAGTCCTACGAGCAGTACTTC
>-|-|TRBV4-1|TRBJ1-3
CASSQESVPAAGNTIYF
TGCGCCAGCAGCCAAGAGTCAGTTCCCGCGGCTGGAAACACCATATATTTT
>TRBD1|once|TRBV2|TRBJ2-7
CASSGDRVYEQYF
TGTGCCAGCAGTGGGGACAGGGTGTACGAGCAGTACTTC
>TRBD1|-|TRBV6-2/TRBV6-3|TRBJ2-7
CASNLGQATGQYF
TGTGCCAGCAACCTAGGACAGGCCACGGGCCAGTACTTC
>-|few|TRBV20-1|TRBJ1-1
CSAMEPGVHPNTEAFF
TGCAGTGCTATGGAGCCAGGGGTGCACCCCAACACTGAAGCTTTCTTT
>-|-|TRBV12-3/TRBV12-4|TRBJ1-6
CASSLSGAGDSPLHF
TGTGCCAGCAGTTTATCGGGGGCTGGGGATTCACCCCTCCACTTT
>TRBD2|-|TRBV7-2|TRBJ2-7
CASSWAPGTSPYEQYF
TGTGCCAGCAGTTGGGCCCCCGGGACTAGCCCCTACGAGCAGTACTTC
>-|many|TRBV19|TRBJ2-4
CASSMGETKNIQYF
TGTGCCAGTAGTATGGGAGAAACCAAAAACATTCAGTACTTC
>-|few|TRBV3-1|TRBJ2-1
CASSQDTSYSYNEQFF
TGTGCCAGCAGCCAAGATACGTCCTACTCCTACAATGAGCAGTTCTTC
>-|-|TRBV18|TRBJ1-1
CASSPLGFRRNTEAFF
TGTGCCAGCTCACCACTTGGGTTCCGAAGGAACACTGAAGCTTTCTTT
>TRBD1|few|TRBV2|TRBJ2-1
CASSGGTGLKFF
TGTGCCAGCAGCGGGGGGACAGGGTTAAAGTTCTTC
>-|-|TRBV6-5|TRBJ2-1
CASSPGTFGDEQFF
TGTGCCAGCTCCCCGGGGACATTTGGTGATGAGCAGTTCTTC
>TRBD1|-|TRBV6-5|TRBJ2-3
CASSWTGADTQYF
TGTGCCAGCAGTTGGACAGGGGCAGATACGCAGTATTTT